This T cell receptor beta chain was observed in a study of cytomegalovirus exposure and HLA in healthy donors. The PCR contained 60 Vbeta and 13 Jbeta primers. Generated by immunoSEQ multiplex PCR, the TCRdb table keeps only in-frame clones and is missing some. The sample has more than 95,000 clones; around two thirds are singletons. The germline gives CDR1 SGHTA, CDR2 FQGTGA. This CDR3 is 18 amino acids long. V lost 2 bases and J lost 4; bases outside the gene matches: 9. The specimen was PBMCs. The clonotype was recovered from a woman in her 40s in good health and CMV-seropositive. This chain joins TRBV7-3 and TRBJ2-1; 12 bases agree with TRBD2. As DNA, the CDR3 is TGTGCCAGCAGCTTAGTGGTCGCTAGCGGGAGGGGTTACAATGAGCAGTTCTTC. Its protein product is CASSLVVASGRGYNEQFF. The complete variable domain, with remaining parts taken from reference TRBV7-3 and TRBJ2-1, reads GAGVSQTPSNKVTEKGKYVELRCDPISGHTALYWYRQSLGQGPEFLIYFQGTGAADDSGLPNDRFFAVRPEGSVSTLKIQRTERGDSAVYLCASSLVVASGRGYNEQFFGPGTRLTVL.